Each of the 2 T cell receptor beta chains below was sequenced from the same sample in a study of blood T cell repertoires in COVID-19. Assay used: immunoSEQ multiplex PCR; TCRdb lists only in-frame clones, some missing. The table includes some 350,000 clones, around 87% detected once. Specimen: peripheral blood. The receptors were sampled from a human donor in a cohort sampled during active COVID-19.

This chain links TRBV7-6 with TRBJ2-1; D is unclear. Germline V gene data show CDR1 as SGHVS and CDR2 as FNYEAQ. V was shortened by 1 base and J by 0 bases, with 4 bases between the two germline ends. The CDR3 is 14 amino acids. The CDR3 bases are TGTGCCAGCAGCTTAGGGAGCTCCTACAATGAGCAGTTCTTC. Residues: CASSLGSSYNEQFF. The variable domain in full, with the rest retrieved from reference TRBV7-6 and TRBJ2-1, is GAGVSQSPRYKVTKRGQDVALRCDPISGHVSLYWYRQALGQGPEFLTYFNYEAQQDKSGLPNDRFSAERPEGSISTLTIQRTEQRDSAMYRCASSLGSSYNEQFFGPGTRLTVL.

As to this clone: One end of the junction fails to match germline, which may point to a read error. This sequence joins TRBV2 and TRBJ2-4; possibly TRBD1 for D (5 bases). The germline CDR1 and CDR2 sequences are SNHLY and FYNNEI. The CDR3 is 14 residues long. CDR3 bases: TGTGCCAGCAGCGAAGACAGAGCCAAAAACATTCAGTACTTC. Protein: CASSEDRAKNIQYF. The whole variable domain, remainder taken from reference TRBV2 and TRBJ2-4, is EPEVTQTPSHQVTQMGQEVILRCVPISNHLYFYWYRQILGQKVEFLVSFYNNEISEKSEIFDDQFSVERPDGSNFTLKIRSTKLEDSAMYFCASSEDRAKNIQYFGAGTRLSVL.